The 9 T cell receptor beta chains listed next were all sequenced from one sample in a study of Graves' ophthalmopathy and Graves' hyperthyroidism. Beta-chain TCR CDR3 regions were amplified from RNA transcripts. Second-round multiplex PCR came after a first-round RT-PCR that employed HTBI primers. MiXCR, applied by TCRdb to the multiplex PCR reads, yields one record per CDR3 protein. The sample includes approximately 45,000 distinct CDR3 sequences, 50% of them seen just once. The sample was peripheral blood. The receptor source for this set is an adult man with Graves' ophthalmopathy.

DNA of the CDR3: TGTGCCAGCAGCTTATCTAGCGCGAACACCGGGGAGCTGTTTTTT. Amino acids: CASSLSSANTGELFF. This rearrangement joins TRBV7-2 to TRBJ2-2; TRBD2 is a possible D gene (6 bases). V lost 2 bases to trimming and J lost 0 bases, with 7 bases between them. The germline V gene has CDR1 SGHTA and CDR2 FQGNSA. The CDR3 spans 15 residues. The full variable domain, in which reference TRBV7-2 and TRBJ2-2 provide the parts outside the CDR3, is GAGVSQSPSNKVTEKGKDVELRCDPISGHTALYWYRQSLGQGLEFLIYFQGNSAPDKSGLPSDRFSAERTGGSVSTLTIQRTQQEDSAVYLCASSLSSANTGELFFGEGSRLTVL.

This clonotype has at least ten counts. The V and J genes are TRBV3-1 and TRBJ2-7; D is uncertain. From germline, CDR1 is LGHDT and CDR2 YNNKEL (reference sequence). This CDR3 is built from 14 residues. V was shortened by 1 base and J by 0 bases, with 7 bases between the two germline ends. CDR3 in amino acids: CASSQVTGSYEQYF. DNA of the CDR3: TGTGCCAGCAGCCAAGTAACTGGCTCCTACGAGCAGTACTTC.

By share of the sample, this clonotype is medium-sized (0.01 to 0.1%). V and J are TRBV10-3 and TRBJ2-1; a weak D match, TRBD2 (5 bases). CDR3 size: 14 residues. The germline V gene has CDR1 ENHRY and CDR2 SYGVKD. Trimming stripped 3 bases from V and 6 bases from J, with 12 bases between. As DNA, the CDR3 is TGTGCCATCAGTGAAACTTCAAGCGGCAATGAGCAGTTCTTC. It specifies CAISETSSGNEQFF.

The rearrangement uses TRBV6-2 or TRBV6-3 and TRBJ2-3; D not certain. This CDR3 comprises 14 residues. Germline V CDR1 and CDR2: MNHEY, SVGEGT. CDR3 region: CALSDRGYTDTQYF. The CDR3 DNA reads TGTGCACTCTCGGACCGCGGATACACAGATACGCAGTATTTT.

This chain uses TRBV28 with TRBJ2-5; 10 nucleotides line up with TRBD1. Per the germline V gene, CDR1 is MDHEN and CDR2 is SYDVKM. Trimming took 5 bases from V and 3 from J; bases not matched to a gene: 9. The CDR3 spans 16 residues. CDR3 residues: CASSLRTGGNEETQYF. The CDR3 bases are TGTGCCAGCAGTCTACGGACAGGGGGAAACGAAGAGACCCAGTACTTC.

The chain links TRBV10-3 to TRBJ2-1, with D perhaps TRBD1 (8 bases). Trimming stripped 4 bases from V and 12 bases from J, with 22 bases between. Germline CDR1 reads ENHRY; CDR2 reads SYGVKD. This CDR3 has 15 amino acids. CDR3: CAISGGGQEADTQFF. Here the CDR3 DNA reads TGTGCCATCAGTGGGGGGGGACAGGAAGCAGATACGCAGTTCTTC.

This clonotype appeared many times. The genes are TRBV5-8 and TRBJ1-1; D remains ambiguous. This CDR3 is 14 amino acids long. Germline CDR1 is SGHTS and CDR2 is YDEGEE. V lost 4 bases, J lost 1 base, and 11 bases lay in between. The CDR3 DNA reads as TGTGCCAGCAGCCCAACCCGACAGAACACTGAAGCTTTCTTT. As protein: CASSPTRQNTEAFF.

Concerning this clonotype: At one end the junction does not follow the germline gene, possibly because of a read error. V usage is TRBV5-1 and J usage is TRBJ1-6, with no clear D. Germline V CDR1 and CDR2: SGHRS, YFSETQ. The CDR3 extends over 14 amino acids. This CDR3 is CASSVDGYNSPPHF. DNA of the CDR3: TGCGCCAGCAGCGTGGATGGGTACAATTCACCCCCCCACTTT. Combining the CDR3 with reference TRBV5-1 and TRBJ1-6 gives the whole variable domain KAGVTQTPRYLIKTRGQQVTLSCSPISGHRSVSWYQQTPGQGLQFLFEYFSETQRNKGNFPGRFSGRQFSNSRSEMNVSTLELGDSALYLCASSVDGYNSPPHFGNGTRLTVT.

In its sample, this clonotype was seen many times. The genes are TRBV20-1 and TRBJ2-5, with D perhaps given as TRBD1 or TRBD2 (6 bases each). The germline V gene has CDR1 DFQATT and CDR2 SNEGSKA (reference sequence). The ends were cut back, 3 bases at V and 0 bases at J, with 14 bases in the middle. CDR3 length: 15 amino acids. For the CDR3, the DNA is TGCAGTGCTAGGGGGGGCAGGGGCGACCAAGAGACCCAGTACTTC. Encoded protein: CSARGGRGDQETQYF.